This is a list of T cell receptor beta chains from one sample in a study of blood T cell repertoires in COVID-19. Clones were sequenced by immunoSEQ multiplex PCR, and TCRdb holds only the in-frame ones, with some missing. This table holds about 310,000 clones, roughly 86% found once. The sequencing sample was made of PBMCs or T cells enriched from blood (not recorded which). The receptors originated from a woman in her thirties who had recovered from COVID-19. Each CDR3 is given with its conserved first and last residue. Each record gives: V gene, J gene, CDR3 length, CDR3 protein.

V: TRBV16; J: TRBJ2-2; length: 15; CDR3: CASSQTGDQTGELFF
V: TRBV15; J: TRBJ1-5; length: 16; CDR3: CATSRDGQGASQPQHF
V: TRBV28; J: TRBJ1-3; length: 16; CDR3: CASSPGAASTGNTIYF
V: TRBV5-1; J: TRBJ2-3; length: 15; CDR3: CASSTNGQITDTQYF
V: TRBV4-1; J: TRBJ2-5; length: 15; CDR3: CASSQDGYREETQYF
V: TRBV3-1/TRBV3-2; J: TRBJ1-4; length: 15; CDR3: CASSQVTDGHEKLFF
V: TRBV18; J: TRBJ2-6; length: 15; CDR3: CASSATVRGANVLTF
V: TRBV11-2; J: TRBJ2-2; length: 12; CDR3: CASSFRSGELFF
V: TRBV6-2/TRBV6-3; J: TRBJ2-7; length: 13; CDR3: CASSTGGGYEQYF
V: TRBV29-1; J: TRBJ2-3; length: 14; CDR3: CSAQRVLTTDTQYF
V: TRBV19; J: TRBJ1-1; length: 13; CDR3: CASSDRGGTEAFF
V: TRBV6-5; J: TRBJ1-2; length: 14; CDR3: CASSFSLTGDGYTF
V: TRBV13; J: TRBJ2-1; length: 20; CDR3: CASSLSRARREGSYYNEQFF
V: TRBV27; J: TRBJ2-3; length: 13; CDR3: CASGLGGTDTQYF
V: TRBV30; J: TRBJ2-7; length: 11; CDR3: CAWSVWTKGDF
V: TRBV19; J: TRBJ2-7; length: 12; CDR3: CASSELGYEQYF
V: TRBV2; J: TRBJ2-7; length: 14; CDR3: CASSLQGVGNEQYF
V: TRBV20-1; J: TRBJ1-1; length: 15; CDR3: CSASSAGAVNTEAFF
V: TRBV11-2; J: TRBJ1-2; length: 14; CDR3: CASSLGTGAYGYTF
V: TRBV3-1/TRBV3-2; J: TRBJ2-1; length: 15; CDR3: CASTRRREGLSEQFF
V: TRBV7-8; J: TRBJ2-7; length: 12; CDR3: CASSLTRYEQYF
V: TRBV11-2; J: TRBJ2-2; length: 15; CDR3: CASGRPGQGARELFF
V: TRBV19; J: TRBJ1-4; length: 17; CDR3: CASRRTGTDTTNEKLFF
V: TRBV21-1; J: TRBJ1-1; length: 15; CDR3: CASSPRPTGYTEAFF
V: TRBV5-1; J: TRBJ1-1; length: 15; CDR3: CASSLAGGSGTEAFF
V: TRBV27; J: TRBJ1-6; length: 13; CDR3: CASSRERNSPLHF
V: TRBV2; J: TRBJ1-5; length: 14; CDR3: CASSGQGWNQPQHF
V: TRBV4-1; J: TRBJ1-3; length: 16; CDR3: CASSQDAARAGNTIYF
V: TRBV3-1/TRBV3-2; J: TRBJ1-4; length: 16; CDR3: CASSQEATGWNEKLFF
V: TRBV11-2; J: TRBJ1-6; length: 15; CDR3: CASRPRDRDNSPLHF
V: TRBV25-1; J: TRBJ2-7; length: 15; CDR3: CASSPRTSGFYEQYF
V: TRBV7-2; J: TRBJ1-2; length: 13; CDR3: CASSVTDVGGYTF
V: TRBV7-2; J: TRBJ1-2; length: 15; CDR3: CASSLADSRNYGYTF
V: TRBV7-9; J: TRBJ1-1; length: 15; CDR3: CASSLRQGMNTEAFF
V: TRBV20-1; J: TRBJ1-2; length: 13; CDR3: CSASPTGGWGYTF
V: TRBV10-2; J: TRBJ2-1; length: 12; CDR3: CASTSGGTEQFF
V: TRBV27; J: TRBJ1-5; length: 13; CDR3: CASSLQINQPQHF
V: TRBV15; J: TRBJ2-3; length: 16; CDR3: CATSSGLAGGPDTQYF
V: TRBV5-8; J: TRBJ1-3; length: 16; CDR3: CASSPGPDRHGNTIYF
V: TRBV28; J: TRBJ2-5; length: 14; CDR3: CASGQATTQETQYF
V: TRBV10-3; J: TRBJ1-5; length: 15; CDR3: CAIARDRGSDQPQHF
V: TRBV18; J: TRBJ1-3; length: 17; CDR3: CASSPSTLTSSGNTIYF
V: TRBV28; J: TRBJ1-5; length: 16; CDR3: CASIDRQGRTGQPQHF
V: TRBV19; J: TRBJ1-2; length: 13; CDR3: CASSPGGLVGYTF
V: TRBV4-1; J: TRBJ2-1; length: 20; CDR3: CASSQGLASGYPRTYNEQFF
V: TRBV18; J: TRBJ2-5; length: 13; CDR3: CASSQRQQETQYF
V: TRBV6-5; J: TRBJ2-7; length: 14; CDR3: CASKRMDSTNEQYF
V: TRBV28; J: TRBJ1-2; length: 15; CDR3: CASSLSPEQSYGYTF
V: TRBV7-2; J: TRBJ2-5; length: 14; CDR3: CASSFLTSGETQYF
V: TRBV5-8; J: TRBJ2-1; length: 17; CDR3: CASSTASGSHPLGEQFF
V: TRBV29-1; J: TRBJ2-1; length: 16; CDR3: CSVAMAELAVYNEQFF
V: TRBV7-9; J: TRBJ2-1; length: 15; CDR3: CASSSEEGRMYEQFF
V: TRBV7-3; J: TRBJ2-1; length: 13; CDR3: CASSSVRQDEQFF